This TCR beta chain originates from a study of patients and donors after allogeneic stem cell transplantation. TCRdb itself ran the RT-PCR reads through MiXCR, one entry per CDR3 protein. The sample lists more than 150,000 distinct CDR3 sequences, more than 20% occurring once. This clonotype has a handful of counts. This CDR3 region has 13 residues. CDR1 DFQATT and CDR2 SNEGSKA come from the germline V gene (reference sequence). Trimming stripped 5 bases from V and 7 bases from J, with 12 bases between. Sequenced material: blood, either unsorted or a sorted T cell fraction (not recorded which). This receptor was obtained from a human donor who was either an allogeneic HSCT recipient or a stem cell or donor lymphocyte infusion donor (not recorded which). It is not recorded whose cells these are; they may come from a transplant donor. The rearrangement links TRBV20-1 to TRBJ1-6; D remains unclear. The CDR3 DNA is TGCAGTGCTCCGGGTGGACCCAATTCACCCCTCCACTTT. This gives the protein CSAPGGPNSPLHF.